The rows below give T cell receptor beta chains drawn from one sample of a study of blood T cell repertoires in COVID-19. Profiling relied on immunoSEQ multiplex PCR, and the TCRdb table lists in-frame clones only, not all of them. The sample has more than 85,000 clones, around nine tenths seen once. Source material: peripheral blood. The receptors originated from a human donor in a cohort sampled during active COVID-19. The CDR3 runs from the conserved cysteine through the conserved F or W. Expanded clones get a size class; other rows say once, few or many, or leave the size out.

TRBV19,NA,CASSTFRDSYEQYF
TRBV2,NA,CASSERSRTEAFF
TRBV6-4,NA,CASSGLGTPSTDTQYF
TRBV5-6,few,CASSLLGQGGSYEQYF
TRBV11-3,NA,CASSSQAGGAYNEQFF
TRBV27,NA,CASSSLGQSRRNTEAFF
TRBV30,NA,CAWSVRGNEQFF
TRBV19,NA,CASSIGRLSNQPQHF
TRBV7-8,NA,CASSLAAWTGNGGYTF
TRBV3-1/TRBV3-2,NA,CASSPIGAGGPAGTQYF
TRBV19,NA,CASSMDRGRVPQHF